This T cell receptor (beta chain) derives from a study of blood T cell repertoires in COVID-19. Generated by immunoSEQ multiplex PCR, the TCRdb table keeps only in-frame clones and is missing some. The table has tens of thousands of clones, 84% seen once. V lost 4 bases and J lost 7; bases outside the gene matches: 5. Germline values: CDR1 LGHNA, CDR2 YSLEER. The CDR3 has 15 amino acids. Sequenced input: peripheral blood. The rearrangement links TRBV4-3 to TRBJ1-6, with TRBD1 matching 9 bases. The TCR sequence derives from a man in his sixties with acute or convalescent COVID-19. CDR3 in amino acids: CASSLGQGENSPLHF. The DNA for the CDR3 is TGCGCCAGCAGCCTGGGACAGGGCGAGAATTCACCCCTCCACTTT.